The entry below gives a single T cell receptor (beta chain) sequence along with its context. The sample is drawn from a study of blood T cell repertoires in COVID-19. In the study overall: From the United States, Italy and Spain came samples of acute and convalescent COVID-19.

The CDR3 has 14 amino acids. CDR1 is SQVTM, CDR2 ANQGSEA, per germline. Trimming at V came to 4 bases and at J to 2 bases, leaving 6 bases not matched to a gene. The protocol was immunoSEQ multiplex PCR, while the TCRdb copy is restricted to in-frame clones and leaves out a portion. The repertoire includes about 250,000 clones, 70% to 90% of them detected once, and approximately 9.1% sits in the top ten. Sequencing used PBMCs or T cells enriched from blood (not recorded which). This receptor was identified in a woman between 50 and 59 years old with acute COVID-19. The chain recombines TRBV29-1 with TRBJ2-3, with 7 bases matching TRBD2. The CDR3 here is CSVVWGGSTDTQYF. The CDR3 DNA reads TGCAGCGTTGTCTGGGGGGGTTCCACAGATACGCAGTATTTT.